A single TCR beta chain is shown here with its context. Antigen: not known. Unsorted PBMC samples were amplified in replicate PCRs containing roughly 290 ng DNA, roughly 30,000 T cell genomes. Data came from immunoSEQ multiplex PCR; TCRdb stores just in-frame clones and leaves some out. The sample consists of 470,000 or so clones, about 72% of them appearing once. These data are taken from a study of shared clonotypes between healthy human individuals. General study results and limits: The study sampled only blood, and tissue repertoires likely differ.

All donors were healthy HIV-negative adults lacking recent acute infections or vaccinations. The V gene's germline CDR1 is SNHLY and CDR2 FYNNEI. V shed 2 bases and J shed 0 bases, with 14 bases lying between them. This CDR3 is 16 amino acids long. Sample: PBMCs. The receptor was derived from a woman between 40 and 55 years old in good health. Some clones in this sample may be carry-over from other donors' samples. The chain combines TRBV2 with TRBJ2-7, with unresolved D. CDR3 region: CASSELDVGFSYEQYF. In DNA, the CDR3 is TGTGCCAGCAGTGAACTTGATGTGGGTTTCTCCTACGAGCAGTACTTC.